Below, 16 T cell receptor beta chains from the same sample are listed, as sequenced in a study of T cells in Graves' hyperthyroidism and ophthalmopathy (dated by TCRdb to the late 2010s). Preparation of the library involved multiplex PCR. Sequenced using an Illumina HiSeq 2000. TCR beta CDR3 regions were amplified from RNA transcripts. A first-round RT-PCR of the TCR CDR3 used the HTBI primer set with the Qiagen OneStep RT-PCR kit. TCRdb trimmed the raw reads at Q25, called clones with MiXCR and kept productive beta chains. Every distinct CDR3 protein forms one entry, paired with its most common genes and DNA. In this sample the table shows a few hundred thousand distinct CDR3 sequences, approximately 18% of which occur a single time. The ten largest clones represent 35% to 40% of the sample. Sequencing used blood. The receptors were sampled from a man in his fifties with Graves' ophthalmopathy.

The V and J genes are TRBV2 and TRBJ2-1; 10 bases map to TRBD2. Losses at the gene ends were 2 bases for V and 8 bases for J; bases not matched to a gene: 3. CDR3 length equals 14 residues. Germline loops: CDR1 SNHLY, CDR2 FYNNEI. DNA of the CDR3: TGTGCCAGCAGTGAACTAGCGGGAGCGGATGAGCAGTTCTTC. Residues: CASSELAGADEQFF.

This clonotype showed up many times. The rearrangement joins TRBV28 to TRBJ1-1; TRBD1 matches at 8 bases. CDR1 MDHEN and CDR2 SYDVKM come from the germline V gene. J gave up 0 bases and V 2 bases, and 11 bases lay outside the gene matches. There are 18 residues in the CDR3. The CDR3 region is CASSLLGTGPIMNTEAFF. The CDR3 DNA follows: TGTGCCAGCAGTTTACTCGGGACAGGTCCTATTATGAACACTGAAGCTTTCTTT. The full variable domain, completed using reference TRBV28 and TRBJ1-1, is DVKVTQSSRYLVKRTGEKVFLECVQDMDHENMFWYRQDPGLGLRLIYFSYDVKMKEKGDIPEGYSVSREKKERFSLILESASTNQTSMYLCASSLLGTGPIMNTEAFFGQGTRLTVV.

The table lists this clonotype with many counts. The gene calls are TRBV2 and TRBJ2-3; TRBD2 agrees at 16 bases. V dropped 6 bases and J dropped 6; count of bases not matched to a gene: 6. Looked up from germline, CDR1 is SNHLY and CDR2 is FYNNEI. The CDR3 is 16 amino acids. The CDR3 nucleotides read TGTGCCAGCAGGCCCGGGACTAGCGGGAGGGAGGATACGCAGTATTTT. The encoded protein is CASRPGTSGREDTQYF.

The V and J genes are TRBV6-1 and TRBJ2-2; 10 bases align to TRBD2. Losses at the gene ends were 2 bases for V and 7 bases for J; bases not matched to a gene: 1. The V gene's germline CDR1 is MNHNS and CDR2 SASEGT. The CDR3 is made up of 14 amino acids. The CDR3 reads CASSELAGDGELFF. CDR3 DNA: TGTGCCAGCAGTGAACTAGCGGGAGACGGGGAGCTGTTTTTT.

This clonotype was recorded at least ten times. The chain uses TRBV12-3 or TRBV12-4 and TRBJ2-7; no firm D call. Between the trimmed V and J ends, which lost 1 base and 3 bases, there was a span of 7 bases. The CDR3 has 13 residues. In nucleotides, the CDR3 is TGTGCCAGCAGTTTAGATTCGATCTACGAGCAGTACTTC. Its translation is CASSLDSIYEQYF.

This clonotype was seen more than once but under ten times. This chain connects TRBV11-2 to TRBJ1-6; D not resolved. The V gene lost 1 base and the J gene lost 4 bases, with 8 bases spanning the gap. CDR1 is SGHAT and CDR2 is FQNNGV in the germline V gene. CDR3 length: 15 residues. The CDR3 region has the DNA TGTGCCAGCAGCTTAGGCTTCCCATATAATTCACCCCTCCACTTT. Its translation is CASSLGFPYNSPLHF.

This chain uses TRBV6-2 or TRBV6-3 with TRBJ2-7; 8 positions agree with TRBD1. Germline CDR1 and CDR2: MNHEY and SVGEGT. The CDR3 consists of 15 residues. The trim removed 2 bases at V and 2 bases at J, leaving 5 bases unmatched. The CDR3 loop reads CASSYPTGATYEQYF. The CDR3 coding sequence is TGTGCCAGCAGTTACCCGACAGGGGCGACCTACGAGCAGTACTTC.

The chain recombines TRBV27 with TRBJ1-1; TRBD1 aligns across 9 bases. The CDR3 is 14 amino acids. Germline CDR1 and CDR2: MNHEY and SMNVEV (reference sequence). V dropped 5 bases and J dropped 6; count of bases not matched to a gene: 7. In DNA form, the CDR3 reads TGTGCCAGCAGTGGCTACAGGGGGCAGGCTGAAGCTTTCTTT. Translating gives CASSGYRGQAEAFF.

Many counts were recorded for this clonotype. J is TRBJ1-2 and V is TRBV6-1; possibly TRBD1 for D (5 bases). The CDR3 extends over 13 amino acids. The ends were cut back, 4 bases at V and 8 bases at J, with 14 bases in the middle. Per the germline V gene, CDR1 is MNHNS and CDR2 is SASEGT. As DNA, the CDR3 is TGTGCCAGCAGTGGCCGGGGGGTCGGCGGCTACACCTTC. The encoded protein is CASSGRGVGGYTF.

The gene calls are TRBV20-1 and TRBJ2-7; D is possibly TRBD2 (5 bases). V was cut by 6 bases and J by 6 bases, with 12 bases left in between. Germline lookup yields CDR1 DFQATT and CDR2 SNEGSKA (reference sequence). The CDR3 is 11 residues long. CDR3 DNA sequence: TGCAGTGCGGATCTGGCGGGCGAGCAGTACTTC. Its protein product is CSADLAGEQYF.

This clonotype was seen a handful of times. This rearrangement joins TRBV19 to TRBJ1-1; D unresolved. CDR1 and CDR2 (germline): LNHDA, SQIVND (reference sequence). Trimming removed 2 bases at V and 6 bases at J, with 13 bases between. The CDR3 loop spans 14 amino acids. In DNA, the CDR3 is TGTGCCAGTAGTATAAAGAACATTGCCCCTGAAGCTTTCTTT. Encoded protein: CASSIKNIAPEAFF.

The chain employs TRBV3-1 and TRBJ1-3, with D possibly being TRBD1 (5 bases). CDR3 size: 18 residues. Germline assignment: CDR1 LGHDT and CDR2 YNNKEL (reference sequence). V was pared by 4 bases and J by 0 bases, with 19 bases between. The CDR3 loop is CASSPLGGGSSSGNTIYF. The CDR3 nucleotides are TGTGCCAGCAGCCCCCTGGGTGGGGGGTCAAGCTCTGGAAACACCATATATTTT.

This clonotype was observed many times. This sequence joins TRBV2 and TRBJ1-6, with D possibly TRBD1 on 6 matching bases. CDR1 and CDR2 from the germline V gene are SNHLY and FYNNEI. This CDR3 region has 15 residues. V lost 4 bases and J lost 4, with 11 bases in between. The CDR3 protein is CASSARGQYNSPLHF. In DNA form, the CDR3 reads TGTGCCAGCAGTGCCAGGGGTCAATATAATTCACCCCTCCACTTT.

This clonotype was counted between two and nine times. The chain is built from TRBV6-1 and TRBJ1-2; 10 nucleotides match TRBD1. The germline CDR1 and CDR2 sequences are MNHNS and SASEGT. The CDR3 consists of 13 residues. J was trimmed by 4 bases and V by 11 bases; bases with no gene match: 7. CDR3 sequence: CAGWTGGLYGYTF. CDR3 nucleotide sequence: TGTGCCGGGTGGACAGGGGGACTCTATGGCTACACCTTC.

In regard to this clonotype: A much larger clone is a single base away; this may be a read error. The gene calls are TRBV28 and TRBJ1-3, with a weak D call TRBD1 (5 bases). Per the germline V gene, CDR1 is MDHEN and CDR2 is SYDVKM. The CDR3 runs 17 residues. Trimming stripped 2 bases from V and 0 bases from J, with 14 bases between. The CDR3 DNA follows: TGTGCCAGCAGTTTAGGAGGGGCAGGCATCTCTGGAAACACCATATATTTT. It is translated as CASSLGGAGISGNTIYF.

This clonotype was observed at least ten times. The chain carries TRBV12-3 or TRBV12-4 and TRBJ1-1, with D possibly matching TRBD1 (5 bases). The V end was cut by 3 bases, the J end by 5 bases, with 13 bases between. This CDR3 is 14 amino acids long. CDR3 nucleotides: TGTGCCAGCAGTTTCGGCCAGGGAAGAACTGAAGCTTTCTTT. Its protein is CASSFGQGRTEAFF.